This paragraph covers one T cell receptor (beta chain) sequence. These data belong to a study of blood T cell repertoires in COVID-19. Method: immunoSEQ multiplex PCR; TCRdb's copy keeps in-frame clones and lacks some. The sample has about 310,000 clones, around 90% seen once. Germline V gene data show CDR1 as SGHNT and CDR2 as YENEEA. The CDR3 extends over 13 amino acids. V shed 4 bases and J shed 5 bases, with 9 bases lying between them. The clonotype comes from a woman younger than 35 with acute COVID-19. The sample taken for sequencing was PBMCs or T cells enriched from blood (not recorded which). The chain recombines TRBV11-3 with TRBJ2-1, with a weak D call TRBD1 (5 bases). The CDR3 DNA follows: TGTGCCAGCAGCTCGGCAGGGAACAATGAGCAGTTCTTC. Translating it yields CASSSAGNNEQFF.